Described below is a single T cell receptor (beta chain) sequence and its context. Its antigen is as yet unknown. This record belongs to a study of blood T cells in healthy people across ages. Notes on the study in general: Researchers said unsorted PBMCs prevented a conclusive naive versus antigen-experienced comparison. Researchers report that TCR beta diversity correlated strongly with naive T cell percentage.

Drawn from each donor were roughly 9.4 milliliters of peripheral blood. RNA extraction gave at least 6 micrograms of total RNA per sample. Through a sample-barcoded 5' primer and a J-beta primer mix, a second PCR was run for roughly 6 to 11 cycles. MiXCR was run by TCRdb on the 5' RACE reads, yielding one entry per CDR3 protein. The sample holds about 630,000 distinct CDR3 sequences; over 20% are singletons and the top ten take approximately 3.7%. The CDR3 has 17 amino acids. Germline V CDR1 and CDR2: SGHVT, SQSDAQ. Unmatched junction bases numbered 8, after V lost 5 bases and J lost 0 bases. The chain has TRBV7-4 and TRBJ1-5; 9 bases are a match to TRBD1. This clonotype originated in a man aged 70-80 years in good health. The material sequenced was blood. The chain's CDR3 is CASSVDRGGDSNQPQHF. The CDR3 bases are TGTGCCAGCAGCGTAGACAGGGGGGGGGATAGCAATCAGCCCCAGCATTTT.